Listed below are T cell receptor beta chains from one sample, sequenced in a study of blood T cell repertoires in COVID-19. Data came from immunoSEQ multiplex PCR; TCRdb stores just in-frame clones and leaves some out. The sample contains approximately 88,000 clones, around three quarters of which appear only once. The sample taken for sequencing was peripheral blood. These TCRs come from a man aged 50 or older who had recovered from COVID-19. Each CDR3 is given with its conserved first and last residue. D genes are given only for firm matches. A row's size may be missing; if present it is once, few, many or a size class.

v_gene	len	d_gene	j_gene	abundance	CDR3nt	CDR3aa
TRBV15	15	TRBD1	TRBJ2-1	NA	TGTGCCACCAGCAGAGCGTTGCAGGGGGCATGGGAGCAGTTCTTC	CATSRALQGAWEQFF
TRBV6-5	14	NA	TRBJ1-1	NA	TGTGCCAGCAGTTACTCGAATTACAGGGCTGAAGCTTTCTTT	CASSYSNYRAEAFF
TRBV2	14	NA	TRBJ1-4	once	TGTGCCAGCAGTTACAGGTCCATTAATGAAAAACTGTTTTTT	CASSYRSINEKLFF
TRBV19	18	TRBD1	TRBJ2-1	NA	TGTGCCACGAAGGCCCGGACAGGGGCTTCAAGCTCCTACAATGAGCAGTTCTTC	CATKARTGASSSYNEQFF
TRBV30	15	NA	TRBJ2-4	NA	TGTGCCTGGAGTGTATGGGGGACTGCCAAAAACATTCAGTACTTC	CAWSVWGTAKNIQYF
TRBV4-2	14	TRBD2	TRBJ2-7	NA	TGTGCCAGCAGCCAAGACCTAGCGGGTAGGGAGCAGTACTTC	CASSQDLAGREQYF
TRBV5-1	16	TRBD2	TRBJ2-5	NA	TGCGCCAGCAGCTTGCACCCGAGCGGGAGGGAAGAGACCCAGTACTTC	CASSLHPSGREETQYF
TRBV27	15	NA	TRBJ1-1	NA	TGTGCCAGCAGTCGCTGGGCCACAAAGAACACTGAAGCTTTCTTT	CASSRWATKNTEAFF
TRBV6-6	15	NA	TRBJ1-3	NA	TGTGCCAGCAGACCCTCCCTGACAGTCGGAAACACCATATATTTT	CASRPSLTVGNTIYF
TRBV5-4	15	TRBD1	TRBJ2-1	NA	TGTGCCAGCAGCTCAGGACAGGGGGTGTACAATGAGCAGTTCTTC	CASSSGQGVYNEQFF
TRBV28	13	NA	TRBJ2-7	NA	TGTGCCAGCAGTACAGGACCTACCTACGAGCAGTACTTC	CASSTGPTYEQYF
TRBV7-7	13	NA	TRBJ1-3	few	TGTGCCAGCAGTACAGGGTCTGGAAACACCATATATTTT	CASSTGSGNTIYF
TRBV5-1	15	NA	TRBJ1-4	once	TGCGCCAGCAGCTTGGCGAGACAACCTACGGAAAAACTGTTTTTT	CASSLARQPTEKLFF
TRBV24-1	14	NA	TRBJ2-2	NA	TGTGCCACCAGTGACCGCTCGGGGAACGGGGAGCTGTTTTTT	CATSDRSGNGELFF
TRBV19	14	NA	TRBJ2-3	NA	TGTGCCAGTAGTATGTGGGAGGGCACAGATACGCAGTATTTT	CASSMWEGTDTQYF
TRBV7-3	13	NA	TRBJ2-2	NA	TGTGCCAGCAGCCCATACACCATCGGGGAGCTGTTTTTT	CASSPYTIGELFF
TRBV25-1	15	TRBD2	TRBJ2-1	NA	TGTGCCAGTCAGCCGGCTAGCGGGAGGGCCAATGAGCAGTTCTTC	CASQPASGRANEQFF
TRBV7-9	14	TRBD1	TRBJ1-2	once	TGTGCCAGCAGCTCCTCCGGGACAGGGAATGGCTACACCTTC	CASSSSGTGNGYTF
TRBV4-3	17	NA	TRBJ2-2	once	TGCGCCAGCAGCCAAGGGCCTCCGGGACACCTAACCGGGGAGCTGTTTTTT	CASSQGPPGHLTGELFF
TRBV27	18	TRBD1	TRBJ2-2	NA	TGTGCCAGCAGTTTCCTCGGACAGGCGGCAGGGGACACCGGGGAGCTGTTTTTT	CASSFLGQAAGDTGELFF
TRBV6-5	13	NA	TRBJ1-2	few	TGTGCCAGCAGTTACCCCGCGGCGGGGGGCTACACCTTC	CASSYPAAGGYTF
TRBV2	13	NA	TRBJ1-2	NA	TGTGCCACCCTAAGGGAAAGGGGAAAGGGCTACACCTTC	CATLRERGKGYTF
TRBV19	15	TRBD1	TRBJ1-4	NA	TGTGCCAGTAGTGCACCGGGACAGGGGTTTGAAAAACTGTTTTTT	CASSAPGQGFEKLFF
TRBV6-2/TRBV6-3	13	NA	TRBJ1-5	NA	TGTGCCAGCAGTCCCAGGGTCCCTCAGCCCCAGCATTTT	CASSPRVPQPQHF
TRBV19	13	NA	TRBJ1-5	NA	TGTGCCAGTAGAGATCCGGGTAGTCAGCCCCAGCATTTT	CASRDPGSQPQHF
TRBV5-6	13	TRBD1	TRBJ1-2	few	TGTGCCAGCAGCCTTGACAGGGACTATGGCTACACCTTC	CASSLDRDYGYTF
TRBV19	17	TRBD1	TRBJ1-2	NA	TGTGCCAGCAATACGGGGCAGGGGGCCCTTTGGAACTATGGCTACACCTTC	CASNTGQGALWNYGYTF
TRBV19	15	TRBD1	TRBJ1-4	NA	TGTGCCAGTAGTCCAACGACAGGGGGTAATGAAAAACTGTTTTTT	CASSPTTGGNEKLFF
TRBV19	13	NA	TRBJ1-1	NA	TGTGCCAGTAGTATGGGCGAGAACACTGAAGCTTTCTTT	CASSMGENTEAFF
TRBV19	11	NA	TRBJ1-6	few	TGTGCCACCTCCATAGGGGAAAAGGTCCACTTT	CATSIGEKVHF
TRBV19	14	NA	TRBJ1-4	NA	TGTGCCAGTAGTATAGACGGAGCGGGTGAAAAACTGTTTTTT	CASSIDGAGEKLFF
TRBV28	16	NA	TRBJ2-5	NA	TGTGCCAGCAGTCCGAGAGGAGGGGCAGGCCAAGAGACCCAGTACTTC	CASSPRGGAGQETQYF
TRBV7-8	15	TRBD2	TRBJ2-3	few	TGTGCCAGTATATCTCCGGGACTAGCTGCGGCTACGCAGTATTTT	CASISPGLAAATQYF
TRBV5-6	15	TRBD1	TRBJ1-2	NA	TGTGCCAGCAGCGGAAGGACAGGGGGTATGGGTGGCTACACCTTC	CASSGRTGGMGGYTF
TRBV30	15	NA	TRBJ1-5	NA	TGTGCCTGGAGTTACGGAGGAAGATCCAATCAGCCCCAGCATTTT	CAWSYGGRSNQPQHF
TRBV7-9	14	NA	TRBJ1-5	NA	TGTGCCAGCAGCTTAAGGGACACAGATCAGCCCCAGCATTTT	CASSLRDTDQPQHF
TRBV30	15	NA	TRBJ1-3	few	TGTGCCTGGAGTGTAATGGGGGCTTCTGGAAACACCATATATTTT	CAWSVMGASGNTIYF
TRBV27	13	NA	TRBJ1-2	NA	TGTGCCAGCAGTTTAGACAGGAACTATGGCTACACCTTC	CASSLDRNYGYTF